One TCR beta chain is described in this entry. This specimen belongs to a study of blood T cell repertoires in COVID-19. About the research overall: Samples representing acute and convalescent COVID-19 were sourced from the United States, Italy and Spain.

The CDR3 runs 12 residues. Germline V lookup: CDR1 MDHEN, CDR2 SYDVKM. The trim removed 6 bases at V and 11 bases at J, leaving 7 bases unmatched. Methods used by the authors: The assay estimated nucleated cells by amplifying reference gene primers. Assay used: immunoSEQ multiplex PCR; TCRdb lists only in-frame clones, some missing. V, J and clone size were drawn from that table, and D and trimming were deduced from the DNA. The data contain roughly 100,000 clones, roughly 80% of them singletons. The specimen was peripheral blood. The receptor was isolated from a human donor in a cohort sampled during active COVID-19. The chain carries TRBV28 and TRBJ2-5, with 9 bases fitting TRBD1. The CDR3 DNA sequence: TGTGCCAGCAGCCTCCGGACAGGGGAACAGTACTTC. Translating gives CASSLRTGEQYF.